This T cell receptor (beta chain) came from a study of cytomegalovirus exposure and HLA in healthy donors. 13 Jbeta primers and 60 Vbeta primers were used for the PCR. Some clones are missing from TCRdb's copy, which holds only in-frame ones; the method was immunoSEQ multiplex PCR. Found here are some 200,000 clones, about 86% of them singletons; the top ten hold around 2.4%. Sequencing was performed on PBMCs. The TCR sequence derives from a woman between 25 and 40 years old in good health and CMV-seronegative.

CDR3 sequence (DNA): TGCAGCGTTGAAGATCCCGGTACAGGGGAATTAGGCTACACCTTC. It encodes CSVEDPGTGELGYTF. The chain links TRBV29-1 to TRBJ1-2, with 7 nucleotides matching TRBD1. CDR1 is SQVTM, CDR2 ANQGSEA, per germline. The V and J ends lost 0 bases and 8 bases, in that order; junction bases with no gene match: 12. This CDR3 is built from 15 residues. The full variable domain, with the rest looked up from reference TRBV29-1 and TRBJ1-2, is SAVISQKPSRDICQRGTSLTIQCQVDSQVTMMFWYRQQPGQSLTLIATANQGSEATYESGFVIDKFPISRPNLTFSTLTVSNMSPEDSSIYLCSVEDPGTGELGYTFGSGTRLTVV.